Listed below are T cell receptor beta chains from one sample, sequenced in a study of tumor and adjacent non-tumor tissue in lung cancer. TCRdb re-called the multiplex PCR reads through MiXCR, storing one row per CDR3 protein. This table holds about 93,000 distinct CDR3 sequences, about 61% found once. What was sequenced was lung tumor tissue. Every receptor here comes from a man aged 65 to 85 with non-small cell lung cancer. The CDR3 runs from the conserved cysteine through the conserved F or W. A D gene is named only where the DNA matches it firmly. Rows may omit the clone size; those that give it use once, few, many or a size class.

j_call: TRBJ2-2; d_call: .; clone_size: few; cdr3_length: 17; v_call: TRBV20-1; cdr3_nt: TGCAGTGTTATTAGGACAGTCGGGATTAAGAACACCGGGGAGCTGTTTTTT; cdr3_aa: CSVIRTVGIKNTGELFF
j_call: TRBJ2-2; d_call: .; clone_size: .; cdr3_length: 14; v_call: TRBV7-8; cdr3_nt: TGTGCCAGCAGCTTAGCCAGCGACACCGGGGAGCGGTTATTT; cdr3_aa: CASSLASDTGERLF
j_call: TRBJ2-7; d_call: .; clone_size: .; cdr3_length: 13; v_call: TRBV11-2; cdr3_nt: TGCGCAAGCAACCCAACAGGCTCCTACGAGCGGTACTTC; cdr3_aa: CASNPTGSYERYF
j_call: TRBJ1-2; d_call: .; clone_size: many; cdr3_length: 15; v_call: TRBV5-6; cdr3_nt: TGTGCCAGCAGCGAAGGGATTTCTACTAACTATGGCTACACCTTC; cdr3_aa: CASSEGISTNYGYTF
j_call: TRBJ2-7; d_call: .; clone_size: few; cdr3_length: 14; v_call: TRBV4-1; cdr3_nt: TGCGCCAGCAGCCTCGGGACTCTTGCCTACGAGCAGTACTTC; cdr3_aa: CASSLGTLAYEQYF
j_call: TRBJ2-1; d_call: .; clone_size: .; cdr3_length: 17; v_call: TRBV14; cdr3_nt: TGTGCCAGAATCCGACGAATTCTAGCGCCATCGAGGAATGAGCAGTTCTTC; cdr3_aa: CARIRRILAPSRNEQFF
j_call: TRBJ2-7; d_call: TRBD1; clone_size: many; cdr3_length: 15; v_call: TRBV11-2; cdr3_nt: TGTGCCAGCAGCTTAGCGACAGGGGGCCCCTACGAGCAGTACTTC; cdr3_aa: CASSLATGGPYEQYF
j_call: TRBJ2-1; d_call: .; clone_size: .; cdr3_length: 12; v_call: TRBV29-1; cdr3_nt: TGCAGCGCCCGGGGGCCAGGGGGTGAGCAGCTCTTC; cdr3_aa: CSARGPGGEQLF
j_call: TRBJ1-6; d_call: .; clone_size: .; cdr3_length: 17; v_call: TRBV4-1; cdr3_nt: TGCGCCAGCAGCCCCCACGACCAGAAAACTTATAATTCACCCCTCCTCTTT; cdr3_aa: CASSPHDQKTYNSPLLF
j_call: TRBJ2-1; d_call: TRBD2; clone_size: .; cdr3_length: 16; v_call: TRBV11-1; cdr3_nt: TGTGCCGGCAGCTTTTTAACTAGCGGGGCTTACAATGAGCAGTTTTTC; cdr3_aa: CAGSFLTSGAYNEQFF
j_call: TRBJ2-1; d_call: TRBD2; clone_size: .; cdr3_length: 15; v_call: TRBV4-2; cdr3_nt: TGTGCCAGTAGCCACGCGGGAGGGACCTACAATGAGCAGTTCTTC; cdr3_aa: CASSHAGGTYNEQFF
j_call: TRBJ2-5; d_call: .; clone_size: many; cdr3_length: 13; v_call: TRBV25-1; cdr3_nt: TGTGCCAGCAGTGAATTGGAGGGAGAGACCCAGTACTTC; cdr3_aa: CASSELEGETQYF
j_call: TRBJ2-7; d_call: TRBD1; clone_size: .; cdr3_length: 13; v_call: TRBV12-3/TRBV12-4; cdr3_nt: TGTGCCAGCAGCGCCCGACAGGGTAGCGAGCAGTACTTC; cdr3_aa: CASSARQGSEQYF
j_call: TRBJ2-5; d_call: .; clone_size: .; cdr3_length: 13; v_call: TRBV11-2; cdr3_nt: TGTGCCAGCAATTTAGACGCCCAAGAGACCCAGTACTTC; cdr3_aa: CASNLDAQETQYF
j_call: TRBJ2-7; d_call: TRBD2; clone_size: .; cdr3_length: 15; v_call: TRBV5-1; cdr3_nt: TGCGCCAGCAGCCGGAGGAGCGGGAACATCTACGAGCAGTACTTC; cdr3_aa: CASSRRSGNIYEQYF
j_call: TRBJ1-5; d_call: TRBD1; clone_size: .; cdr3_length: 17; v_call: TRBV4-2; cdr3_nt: TGTGCCAACAGCCAAGACAGGGGGAGTTGGACGGACGGATCCCAGCATTTT; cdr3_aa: CANSQDRGSWTDGSQHF
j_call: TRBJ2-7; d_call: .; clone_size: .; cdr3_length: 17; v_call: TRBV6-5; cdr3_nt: TGTGTCAGCAGTTACAAGTTGGGAGGCGCCATTTCATACGAGCAGTACTTC; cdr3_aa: CVSSYKLGGAISYEQYF